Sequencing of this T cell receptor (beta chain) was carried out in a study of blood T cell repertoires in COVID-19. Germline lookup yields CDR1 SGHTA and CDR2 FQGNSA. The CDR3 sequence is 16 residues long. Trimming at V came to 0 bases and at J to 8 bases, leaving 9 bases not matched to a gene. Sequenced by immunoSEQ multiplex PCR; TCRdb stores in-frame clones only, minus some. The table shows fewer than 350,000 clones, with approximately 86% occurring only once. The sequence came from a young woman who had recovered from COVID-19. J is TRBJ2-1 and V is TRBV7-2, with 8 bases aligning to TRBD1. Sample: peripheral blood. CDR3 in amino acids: CASSLATGGRVDEQFF. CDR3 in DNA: TGTGCCAGCAGCTTAGCCACAGGGGGTCGGGTAGATGAGCAGTTCTTC.